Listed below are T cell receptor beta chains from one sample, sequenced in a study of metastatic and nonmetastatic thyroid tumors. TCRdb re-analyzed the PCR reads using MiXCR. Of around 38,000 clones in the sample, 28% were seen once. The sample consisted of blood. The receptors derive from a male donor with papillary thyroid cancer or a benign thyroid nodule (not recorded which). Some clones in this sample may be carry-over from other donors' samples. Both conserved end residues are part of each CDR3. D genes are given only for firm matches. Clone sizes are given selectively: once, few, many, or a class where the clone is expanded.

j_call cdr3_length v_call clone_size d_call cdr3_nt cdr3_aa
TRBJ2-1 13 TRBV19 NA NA TGTGCCACACATAGAGGAGGTCTCAGGGAGCAGTTCTTC CATHRGGLREQFF
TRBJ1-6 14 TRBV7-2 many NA TGTGCCAGCAGCTTAGGGGACCCGAATTCACCCCTCCACTTT CASSLGDPNSPLHF
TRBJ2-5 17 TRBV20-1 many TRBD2 TGCAGTGCTAGAGGGCTAGCGGGGGGGCCGTGGCGGGAGACCCAGTACTTC CSARGLAGGPWRETQYF
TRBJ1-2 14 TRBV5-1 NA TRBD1 TGCGCCAGCGGCCGGGACAGGGACGGGAGAGGCTACACCTTC CASGRDRDGRGYTF
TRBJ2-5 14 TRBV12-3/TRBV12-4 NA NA TGTGTCAGCAGTAGGGGGGGAGCGGAAGAGACCGAGTACTTC CVSSRGGAEETEYF
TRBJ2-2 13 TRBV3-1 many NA TGTGCCAGCAGGCCCTGGGGATCCGGGGAGCTGTTTTTT CASRPWGSGELFF
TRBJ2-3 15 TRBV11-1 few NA TGTGCCAGCAGCCGCCCAAGCGGTAGCACAGATACGCAGTATTTT CASSRPSGSTDTQYF
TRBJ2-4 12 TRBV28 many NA TGTGCCAGCAGTAGGGCGGGGAACATTCAGTACTTC CASSRAGNIQYF
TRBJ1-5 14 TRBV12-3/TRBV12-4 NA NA TGTGACAGCAGCTCCTCAGGGGCTTGGAAGCCGCAGCATTTT CDSSSSGAWKPQHF
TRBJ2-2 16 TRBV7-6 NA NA TGTGCCAGCAGCCAGGGATGGGGGCGCAGCACCGGGGAGCTGTTTTTT CASSQGWGRSTGELFF
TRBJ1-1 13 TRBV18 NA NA TGTGCCAGCTCACCACCGGCTGGTACTGAAGCTTTCTTT CASSPPAGTEAFF
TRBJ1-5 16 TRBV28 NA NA TGTGCCAGCAGCCTACTACTACGGGGGGCCTATCAGCCCCAGCATTTT CASSLLLRGAYQPQHF
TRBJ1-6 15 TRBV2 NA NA TGTGCCAGCAGCACCGGGGCGGGAAAGAATTCACACCTCCACTTT CASSTGAGKNSHLHF
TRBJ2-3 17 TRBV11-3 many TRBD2 TGTGCCAGCAGCTTAGATCTAGCGGGAGGTAATACAGATACGCAGTATTTT CASSLDLAGGNTDTQYF
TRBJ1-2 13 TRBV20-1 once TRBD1 TGCAGTGCCGCGGACAGGGGTAACTATGGCTACACCTTC CSAADRGNYGYTF
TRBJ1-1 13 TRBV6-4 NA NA TGTGCCAGCAGCCCCGGGGCCAACCCTGAAGCTTTCTTT CASSPGANPEAFF
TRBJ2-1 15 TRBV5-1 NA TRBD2 TGCGCCAGCAGCTGGGGACTAGCGGGATTGGATGAGCAGTTCTTC CASSWGLAGLDEQFF
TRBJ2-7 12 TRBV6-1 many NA TGTGCCACCAGAGACGTTTCCTACGAGCAGTACTTC CATRDVSYEQYF
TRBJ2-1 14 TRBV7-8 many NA TGTGCCAGCAGCGCTACCAGCTCCTACAATGAGCAGTTCTTC CASSATSSYNEQFF
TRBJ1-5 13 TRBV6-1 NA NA TGTGCCAGCAGTGAGGGGGGAGGGCAGCCCCAGCATTTT CASSEGGGQPQHF
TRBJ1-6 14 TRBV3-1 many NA TGTGCCAGCAGCCCAACCTGGACATCTTGGCCCCTCCACTTT CASSPTWTSWPLHF
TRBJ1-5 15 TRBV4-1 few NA TGCGCCAGCAGCCAAGATGGTGGGAGCAATCAGCCCCAGCATTTT CASSQDGGSNQPQHF
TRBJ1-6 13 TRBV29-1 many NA TGCGCGTGGAGGGAGCGGGAGGATTCACCCCTCCACTTT CAWREREDSPLHF
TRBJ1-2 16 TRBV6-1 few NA TGTGCCAGCAGCCTCCCCCCTGGACAGTCCTTTTATGGCTACACCTTC CASSLPPGQSFYGYTF
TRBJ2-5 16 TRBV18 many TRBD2 TGTGCCAGCTCACCATACGCTAGCGGACTTCAAGAGACCCAGTACTTC CASSPYASGLQETQYF
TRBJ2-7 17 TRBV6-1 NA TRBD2 TGTGCCAGCATCAGGTCGAGAGCGGGAGGGCCAGTGGATGAGCAGTACTTC CASIRSRAGGPVDEQYF
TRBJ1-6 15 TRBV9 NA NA TGTGCCAGCAGCGAAACAGGTTTCCATAATTCACCCCTCCACTTT CASSETGFHNSPLHF
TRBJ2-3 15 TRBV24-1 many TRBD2 TGTGCCGCCGCTGGGGCGGGAGACCTCCCAGATACGCAGTATTTT CAAAGAGDLPDTQYF
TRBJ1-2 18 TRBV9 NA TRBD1 TGTGCCAGCAGCGTGAGGGACAGGGGCAGACTCGGGGACTATGGCTACACCTTC CASSVRDRGRLGDYGYTF
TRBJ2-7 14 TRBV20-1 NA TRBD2 TGCAGTGCTAGAGAACTAGCGGGTATCTACGAGCAGTACTTC CSARELAGIYEQYF
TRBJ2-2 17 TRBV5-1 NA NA TGCGCCAGCAGCTTGGCGTCGGTCACCTCGAACACCGGGGAGCTGTTTTTT CASSLASVTSNTGELFF